This entry is about one TCR beta chain. It has no known antigen specificity. Nothing much larger sits one base from this clone, and base qualities are not available. Each collaborating institution followed its own protocols to collect whole blood in K2EDTA tubes. For TCRbeta analysis, collaborators shipped samples as frozen whole blood, isolated PBMCs, or DNA extracted from either of those sample types. TCRbeta CDR3 regions were amplified from genomic DNA using the immunoSEQ Assay, a bias-controlled multiplex PCR. The published analysis was carried out like this. The number of nucleated cells in each sample was estimated from the amplification of reference gene primers within the assay. To quantify the absolute abundance of each unique TCRbeta CDR3 rearrangement, sequence reads were collapsed and filtered. For each sample, productive Simpson clonality was calculated as the square root of Simpson's diversity index across productive rearrangements. In TCRdb, the immuneACCESS table is reduced to in-frame sequences with V and J assigned. These tables do not hold every clone; where another copy was compared, an unresolved V gene accounts for under half, and the others remain unexplained. D and trimming come from the DNA, and the V and J calls and clone size come from that table. The sample profile shows approximately 44,000 clones; approximately 89% of them were found once. The top ten clonotypes cover approximately 27% of the sample.

The CDR3 sequence holds 16 residues, the cysteine and phenylalanine included. The only DNA kept is the CDR3, 48 bases in frame from the first base. V lost 6 bases and J lost 5 bases; the stretch between them is 22 bases long. From a lookup of the germline V gene (reference sequence), CDR1 and CDR2 are MNHEY and SMNVEV. The sample comes from a study of blood T cell repertoires in COVID-19 (dated by TCRdb to about 2020). Notes on the research overall: Samples from collaborators originated in the United States, Italy and Spain and spanned both the acute and convalescent phases of COVID-19. The prospective study material was composed of cDNA or gDNA derived from T cells, B-cell-depleted T cells, or PBMCs. Subjects who had been exposed to COVID-19, were actively infected with it, or had recovered from it provided the deeply sampled blood TCRbeta repertoires that made up the dataset. The repertoires were made available in a free public database intended to serve as a resource for research on the immune response to SARS-CoV-2. The samples were drawn from the first 160 participants of the ongoing ImmuneRACE study and from under 1,500 subjects provided by 6 global collaborators. The sample metadata nearly always contained a de-identified subject ID, COVID-19 status, age in years and sex. Where available, HLA class I and class II types were taken from metadata supplied by the sample provider and were not determined by assay-based typing. Study-wide findings and limitations: The amount of clinical and demographic metadata varied by source and participant and was provided uncurated.

This clonotype was obtained from a woman at least 80 years old with acute or convalescent COVID-19. The receptor chain draws on TRBV27 and TRBJ1-2; the D gene identity is not certain. The sequenced sample was peripheral blood. The nucleotides read TGTGCCAGCAGCCGGAGGAACCCCACAACTCATTATGGCTACACCTTC. This codes for CASSRRNPTTHYGYTF.